This passage covers 17 T cell receptor beta chains from one sample sequenced in a study of metastatic and nonmetastatic thyroid tumors (TCRdb year 2020). The protocol used for the library was PCR. Sequencing was carried out with an Illumina HiSeq 4000. TCRdb itself trimmed the public reads at Q25 with fastp, ran MiXCR and retained productive beta chains. Recorded for this sample are 20,000 to 25,000 clones; 20% to 25% of them occurred a single time. The ten largest clonotypes hold approximately 13% of the sample. Before undergoing thyroid surgery, none of the patients had been given any kind of treatment. The specimen sequenced was tumor tissue. Source of these receptors: a female donor with papillary thyroid cancer or a benign thyroid nodule (not recorded which). Some clones in this sample may be carry-over from other donors' samples.

This clone was observed many times. With a much larger clone just one base away, this may be a read error. The rearrangement links TRBV3-1 to TRBJ2-7; 8 bases line up with TRBD2. Germline CDR1 LGHDT, CDR2 YNNKEL (reference sequence). The CDR3 spans 14 residues. CDR3 region: CASSLAGPSHEQYF. CDR3 sequence (DNA): TGTGCCAGCAGCCTAGCGGGACCCTCCCACGAGCAGTACTTC.

The chain links TRBV7-9 to TRBJ2-7, with 7 nucleotides matching TRBD1. V was pared by 2 bases and J by 6 bases, with 10 bases of the junction left unmatched. In germline, CDR1 is SEHNR, CDR2 FQNEAQ (reference sequence). The CDR3 is 15 residues long. CDR3 protein: CASSLHIQGLREQYF. CDR3 sequence (DNA): TGTGCCAGCAGCTTACACATACAGGGGCTCCGCGAGCAGTACTTC.

This clone counts as medium-sized. V is TRBV24-1 and J is TRBJ2-5, with 9 nucleotides matching TRBD1. The germline V gene has CDR1 KGHDR and CDR2 SFDVKD. J was trimmed by 7 bases and V by 3 bases; bases with no gene match: 8. The CDR3 totals 15 residues. CDR3 in DNA: TGTGCCACCAGTGATAGTAAGGGACAGGGAGGGACCCAGTACTTC. The encoded protein is CATSDSKGQGGTQYF.

The gene calls are TRBV11-2 and TRBJ2-3; 8 positions agree with TRBD2. The CDR3 sequence is 17 residues long. J was trimmed by 4 bases and V by 5 bases; bases with no gene match: 14. Per germline, CDR1 SGHAT and CDR2 FQNNGV. Written as DNA, the CDR3 is TGTGCCAGCAGCAATAGTCTTCTGGCGGGGGGTTCAGATACGCAGTATTTT. Translated: CASSNSLLAGGSDTQYF.

The table lists this clone with a few counts. The junction departs from the called germline gene at one end, perhaps through a read error. The same CDR3 can be traced to other DNA sequences in this sample. This sequence joins TRBV28 and TRBJ2-2, with D maybe TRBD1 (5 bases). The CDR3 runs 17 residues. Germline V gives CDR1 MDHEN, CDR2 SYDVKM. The CDR3 loop reads CASSPGPGRAKAGELFF. The CDR3, as DNA: TGTGCCAGCAGTCCCGGTCCCGGCAGGGCGAAGGCCGGTGAGCTGTTTTTT.

The V gene is TRBV5-1, the J gene TRBJ2-7; weak D call: TRBD1 (5 bases). CDR1 and CDR2 from the germline V gene are SGHRS and YFSETQ. V lost 5 bases to trimming and J lost 0 bases, with 15 bases between them. This CDR3 contains 15 residues. The CDR3 protein is CASRGIADSSYEQYF. In DNA, the CDR3 is TGCGCCAGCAGAGGAATTGCCGACAGCTCCTACGAGCAGTACTTC.

This clone was detected ten times or more. This rearrangement joins TRBV12-3 or TRBV12-4 to TRBJ1-1; perhaps TRBD1 as D (5 bases). Trimming stripped 5 bases from V and 7 bases from J, with 17 bases between. The CDR3 is 14 amino acids. The CDR3 region is CASSLLRDAGEAFF. CDR3 DNA: TGTGCCAGCAGTCTCTTACGGGACGCGGGTGAAGCTTTCTTT.

This clone was detected ten times or more. V and J are TRBV15 and TRBJ1-3; the D is unclear. CDR1 LNHNV and CDR2 YYDKDF come from the germline V gene (reference sequence). Between the trimmed V and J ends, which lost 1 base and 3 bases, there was a span of 7 bases. This CDR3 comprises 14 residues. The CDR3 reads CATSRVQNGNTIYF. In DNA form, the CDR3 reads TGTGCCACCAGCAGAGTACAGAATGGAAACACCATATATTTT.

In its sample, this clone was seen many times. This sample includes further DNA sequences coding for the same CDR3. The chain employs TRBV20-1 and TRBJ2-1; tentatively, D is TRBD2 (6 bases). Looked up from germline, CDR1 is DFQATT and CDR2 is SNEGSKA (reference sequence). The length of the CDR3 is 15 residues. V lost 4 bases to trimming and J lost 7 bases, with 20 bases between them. For the CDR3, the DNA is TGCAGTGCTATAGGGACTCAAGGTTTAAGTAATGAGCAGTTCTTC. It encodes CSAIGTQGLSNEQFF.

The rearrangement joins TRBV12-3 or TRBV12-4 to TRBJ2-7; 9 bases line up with TRBD1. The CDR3 loop spans 14 amino acids. V was pared by 6 bases and J by 6 bases, with 9 bases of the junction left unmatched. For the CDR3, the DNA is TGTGCCAGCAGAACGGACAGGGGAGGGCGCGAGCAGTACTTC. Protein product: CASRTDRGGREQYF.

This chain links TRBV4-1 with TRBJ2-7; unclear D gene. The germline CDR1 and CDR2 sequences are MGHRA and YSYEKL. The CDR3 is 15 residues long. The V gene lost 0 bases and the J gene lost 4 bases, with 13 bases spanning the gap. CDR3 residues: CASSQDAGKFYEQYF. The CDR3 region has the DNA TGCGCCAGCAGCCAAGATGCAGGTAAGTTTTACGAGCAGTACTTC.

In its sample, this clone was seen a few times. This sequence joins TRBV30 and TRBJ1-6; D is unresolved. The CDR3 consists of 14 residues. The germline V gene has CDR1 GTSNPN and CDR2 SVGIG (reference sequence). V dropped 4 bases and J dropped 7 bases, with 14 bases sitting between them. The CDR3 DNA reads as TGTGCCTGGACCTCGGATGGCAGAAATTCACCCCTCCACTTT. This gives the protein CAWTSDGRNSPLHF.

This clone was recorded many times. The V and J genes are TRBV2 and TRBJ2-3; 10 bases agree with TRBD2. The germline CDR1 and CDR2 sequences are SNHLY and FYNNEI. The CDR3 is 15 amino acids. V shed 3 bases and J 6 bases; nucleotides not matched to a gene: 6. CDR3 in DNA: TGTGCCAGCAGTGACCCAGCGGGAGGGCTGGATACGCAGTATTTT. This sequence encodes CASSDPAGGLDTQYF.

This clone was counted between two and nine times. CDR3 sequence: CSARTGQGGYEQYF. The CDR3 DNA follows: TGCAGTGCTAGAACTGGACAGGGGGGCTACGAGCAGTACTTC. The chain employs TRBV20-1 and TRBJ2-7, with TRBD1 identical over 10 bases. Trimming removed 2 bases from V and 3 bases from J; junction bases left unmatched: 4. The CDR3 length is 14 residues. The germline V gene has CDR1 DFQATT and CDR2 SNEGSKA (reference sequence).

This clone was recorded at least ten times. The V gene is TRBV6-2 or TRBV6-3, the J gene TRBJ2-5, with 9 bases aligning to TRBD1. The length of the CDR3 is 15 residues. Germline CDR1 MNHEY, CDR2 SVGEGT. V gave up 0 bases and J gave up 5 bases; unmatched junction bases: 4. CDR3 coding DNA: TGTGCCAGCAGTTACTCAGGGACAGGGCGGGAGACCCAGTACTTC. It yields the protein CASSYSGTGRETQYF.

Judged by abundance, this clone is medium-sized. V is TRBV20-1 and J is TRBJ2-7, with 13 bases matching TRBD2. The CDR3 has 16 amino acids. Trimming at V came to 2 bases and at J to 3 bases, leaving 7 bases not matched to a gene. Germline CDR1 is DFQATT and CDR2 is SNEGSKA (reference sequence). The CDR3 here is CSARPLRTSGSYEQYF. CDR3 coding DNA: TGCAGTGCTAGACCCCTGAGGACTAGCGGGAGCTACGAGCAGTACTTC.

In its sample, this clone was seen a few times. V usage is TRBV4-3 and J usage is TRBJ2-7; TRBD2 might be the D (6 bases). Per germline, CDR1 LGHNA and CDR2 YSLEER. Trimming stripped 2 bases from V and 0 bases from J, with 11 bases between. CDR3 length: 15 residues. In nucleotides, the CDR3 is TGCGCCAGCAGCCAACTAGCGTTGAGCTCCTACGAGCAGTACTTC. This encodes CASSQLALSSYEQYF.